This T cell receptor (beta chain) was obtained from a study of T cells expressing NK-cell markers. The CDR3 is made up of 16 amino acids. Germline assignment: CDR1 MNHEY and CDR2 SMNVEV (reference sequence). TCRdb reprocessed the 5' RACE reads and stores each CDR3 protein as one record, lacking DNA. This listing includes a few hundred thousand distinct CDR3 sequences. Sequenced sample: blood T cells: a sorted CD56 or NKG2C T cell subset, CD4+ or CD8+ T cells, or bulk PBMC T cells (not recorded which). The clonotype comes from a man younger than 30 in good health. The V and J genes are TRBV27 and TRBJ2-5; without DNA, the TCRdb call of TRBD2 cannot be checked. This CDR3 reads CASSLGTSGSRETQYF.